This TCR beta chain was sequenced in a study of brain metastases from non-small cell lung cancer. Clones were sequenced by immunoSEQ multiplex PCR, and TCRdb holds only the in-frame ones, with some missing. Of about 3,900 clones in the sample, around 87% were seen once. This CDR3 comprises 15 residues. V was shortened by 6 bases and J by 0 bases, with 12 bases between the two germline ends. Germline V gene sequence: CDR1 LGHDT, CDR2 YNNKEL (reference sequence). Study conclusions and caveats: Brain metastases shared most TCR repertoire with primaries, with sparse T cells. Fewer infiltrating T cells were found in brain metastases than primaries. In 64% of brain metastases, T-cell clones were expanded compared with matched primary tumors.

Of note for this clone: Its antigen is unknown.

The chain uses TRBV3-1 (or the pseudogene TRBV3-2) and TRBJ1-3; D perhaps matches TRBD1 (6 bases). The source is a donor at least 40 years old with non-small cell lung cancer. Sequencing was carried out using primary lung tumor tissue. Written as DNA, the CDR3 is TGTGCCAGCAGTTTTGGACAGAGCTCTGGAAACACCATATATTTT. It translates to CASSFGQSSGNTIYF.